This record covers a single TCR beta chain. Its antigen remains unknown. This sample is part of a study of cytomegalovirus exposure and HLA in healthy donors. CDR3 length equals 15 residues. Deletions cut 5 bases from V and 3 bases from J, with 13 bases between. The germline V gene has CDR1 LGHNA and CDR2 YNFKEQ. Broader study findings: It was reportedly the case that the classifier diagnosed cytomegalovirus status with high specificity and sensitivity.

TCRdb's table, derived via immunoSEQ multiplex PCR, lists solely in-frame clones and lacks some. The table has about 160,000 clones, approximately 87% seen once. Sequencing used PBMCs. The chain has TRBV4-2 and TRBJ2-2; TRBD1 is a possible D gene (6 bases). This receptor was identified in a woman in her 30s in good health and CMV-seronegative. Written as DNA, the CDR3 is TGTGCCAGCAGCTCCCAGGGGTACGACACCGGGGAGCTGTTTTTT. This sequence encodes CASSSQGYDTGELFF.